The 17 T cell receptor beta chains below come from one sample, sequenced in a study of shared clonotypes between healthy human individuals. The assay was immunoSEQ multiplex PCR, and TCRdb's table has in-frame clones only and misses some. The sample holds about 2.1 million clones; over 85% are singletons and the top ten take more than 1.5%. Naive CD8 cells comprised CD45RO-negative, CCR7-positively selected cells, excluding terminally differentiated effector memory CD45RA+ cells. Sequenced: naive CD8+ T cells from PBMCs. Source of these receptors: a man between 18 and 29 years old in good health. Some clones in this sample may be carry-over from other donors' samples.

The count of this clone is one. The chain links TRBV15 to TRBJ2-1; 11 bases agree with TRBD2. Trimming at V came to 2 bases and at J to 8 bases, leaving 14 bases not matched to a gene. Germline loops: CDR1 LNHNV, CDR2 YYDKDF (reference sequence). The CDR3 is 18 residues long. CDR3: CATSRHILIAGGLDEQFF. In nucleotides, the CDR3 is TGTGCCACCAGCAGACACATCCTAATAGCGGGAGGGCTCGATGAGCAGTTCTTC.

This sequence joins TRBV4-3 and TRBJ1-2; D unclear. Between the trimmed V and J ends, which lost 1 base and 4 bases, there was a span of 10 bases. This CDR3 is built from 14 residues. The germline V gene encodes CDR1 LGHNA and CDR2 YSLEER. CDR3 coding DNA: TGCGCCAGCAGCCAAGCTGGCAGCGCCTATGGCTACACCTTC. This encodes CASSQAGSAYGYTF.

A single count supports this clone. The CDR3 nucleotides read TGTGCCAGCAGAGTCTCGGGGATTTTTCCTGAAGCTTTCTTT. The encoded protein is CASRVSGIFPEAFF. The chain recombines TRBV2 with TRBJ1-1; D gene unclear. Trimming stripped 6 bases from V and 6 bases from J, with 17 bases between. The germline V gene encodes CDR1 SNHLY and CDR2 FYNNEI. The CDR3 sequence is 14 residues long.

The chain carries TRBV19 and TRBJ2-5; D may be TRBD1 or TRBD2 (6 bases each). Germline V gene data show CDR1 as LNHDA and CDR2 as SQIVND (reference sequence). The germline V and J ends were trimmed by 5 bases and 2 bases, with 12 bases remaining between them. There are 14 residues in the CDR3. CDR3 residues: CASSAGTYQETQYF. For the CDR3, the DNA is TGTGCCAGTAGTGCGGGGACATATCAAGAGACCCAGTACTTC.

This chain joins TRBV4-1 and TRBJ2-7; 10 nucleotides align to TRBD2. With 0 bases clipped from V and 12 bases from J, the junction kept 11 bases outside the gene matches. Germline loops: CDR1 MGHRA, CDR2 YSYEKL. This CDR3 is 15 amino acids long. CDR3: CASSQDLPSGGVRYF. The DNA of the CDR3 is TGCGCCAGCAGCCAAGATCTGCCTAGCGGGGGTGTTAGGTACTTC.

To note about this clone: No conserved phenylalanine or tryptophan ends this CDR3, so it is likely a read error. Because the CDR3's place on the DNA is in doubt, the DNA is left out and the CDR3 is given as listed by TCRdb. V is TRBV10-3 and J is TRBJ1-2; TRBD1 was called by the table and not checked on the DNA. 12 amino acids form the CDR3, both terminal residues included. CDR1 ENHRY and CDR2 SYGVKD come from the germline V gene. CDR3 in amino acids: CAISGSWDRVEI.

The V call is TRBV7-9, the J call TRBJ2-7; TRBD2 aligns across 10 bases. This CDR3 has 16 residues. Germline V gene lookup returns CDR1 SEHNR and CDR2 FQNEAQ (reference sequence). The trim removed 1 base at V and 4 bases at J, leaving 7 bases unmatched. DNA for the CDR3: TGTGCCAGCAGCTTAGGAAGGGCTAGCGGGAGTTACGAGCAGTACTTC. This codes for CASSLGRASGSYEQYF. Looking up the rest from reference TRBV7-9 and TRBJ2-7 gives the full variable domain: DTGVSQNPRHKITKRGQNVTFRCDPISEHNRLYWYRQTLGQGPEFLTYFQNEAQLEKSRLLSDRFSAERPKGSFSTLEIQRTEQGDSAMYLCASSLGRASGSYEQYFGPGTRLTVT.

The rearrangement links TRBV4-2 to TRBJ1-4; 7 nucleotides match TRBD1. Per the germline V gene, CDR1 is LGHNA and CDR2 is YNFKEQ. J was trimmed by 4 bases and V by 0 bases; bases with no gene match: 14. This CDR3 has 19 amino acids. CDR3 amino acids: CASSQDYGTVNSLNEKLFF. CDR3 bases: TGTGCCAGCAGCCAAGATTATGGGACAGTTAATTCCCTTAATGAAAAACTGTTTTTT.

In this sample, this clone turned up once. The CDR3 DNA is TGTGCCAGCAGTTTATCTCCGGGAGTGGGTGGCACAGATACGCAGTATTTT. Encoded protein: CASSLSPGVGGTDTQYF. The chain joins TRBV28 to TRBJ2-3; possibly TRBD2 for D (6 bases). Germline V gene lookup returns CDR1 MDHEN and CDR2 SYDVKM. V was cut by 1 base and J by 1 base, with 15 bases left in between. CDR3 length equals 17 residues.

The chain is built from TRBV5-1 and TRBJ2-7; perhaps TRBD2 as D (5 bases). This CDR3 contains 14 residues. V lost 2 bases and J 0 bases, leaving 9 bases between the germline ends. CDR1 is SGHRS, CDR2 YFSETQ, per germline. The CDR3 bases are TGCGCCAGCAGCTTCGAGGGCGGCTCCTACGAGCAGTACTTC. It specifies CASSFEGGSYEQYF.

V is TRBV15 and J is TRBJ2-1, with TRBD1 matching 7 bases. The J segment lost 4 bases and the V segment lost 4 bases, leaving 10 bases of the junction unmatched. The CDR3 consists of 16 residues. Germline CDR1 reads LNHNV; CDR2 reads YYDKDF (reference sequence). CDR3 sequence: CATSTGTERTYNEQFF. The CDR3 DNA follows: TGTGCCACCAGCACCGGGACAGAGAGAACTTACAATGAGCAGTTCTTC.

This clone was observed once. The gene calls are TRBV30 and TRBJ2-7; the D gene is possibly TRBD2 (6 bases). The CDR3 contains 14 residues. V lost 0 bases, J lost 2 bases, and 11 bases lay in between. Germline CDR1 reads GTSNPN; CDR2 reads SVGIG (reference sequence). The CDR3 is CAWSVAPGAYEQYF. For the CDR3, the DNA is TGTGCCTGGAGTGTAGCCCCGGGGGCCTACGAGCAGTACTTC. Variable domain in full (rest from reference TRBV30 and TRBJ2-7): SQTIHQWPATLVQPVGSPLSLECTVEGTSNPNLYWYRQAAGRGLQLLFYSVGIGQISSEVPQNLSASRPQDRQFILSSKKLLLSDSGFYLCAWSVAPGAYEQYFGPGTRLTVT.

V gene TRBV7-9 combines with J gene TRBJ1-5; D not certain. The V end was cut by 4 bases, the J end by 2 bases, with 18 bases between. The CDR3 runs 17 residues. Germline CDR1 SEHNR, CDR2 FQNEAQ (reference sequence). CDR3 nucleotides: TGTGCCAGCAGCTCAACAAATGAAGAGTGGGGCAATCAGCCCCAGCATTTT. Translation: CASSSTNEEWGNQPQHF.

The genes are TRBV14 and TRBJ2-3, with D maybe TRBD2 (6 bases). V lost 3 bases to trimming and J lost 3 bases, with 10 bases between them. The CDR3 has 14 amino acids. Germline V lookup: CDR1 SGHDN, CDR2 FVKESK. CDR3 loop: CASSQWAGTDTQYF. The CDR3 DNA reads TGTGCCAGCAGCCAGTGGGCGGGAACAGATACGCAGTATTTT. Full variable domain (outside the CDR3, taken from reference TRBV14 and TRBJ2-3): EAGVTQFPSHSVIEKGQTVTLRCDPISGHDNLYWYRRVMGKEIKFLLHFVKESKQDESGMPNNRFLAERTGGTYSTLKVQPAELEDSGVYFCASSQWAGTDTQYFGPGTRLTVL.

This clone has more than one count but fewer than ten. The rearrangement links TRBV10-3 to TRBJ2-1, with 10 bases that match TRBD2. The J segment lost 9 bases and the V segment lost 10 bases, leaving 3 bases of the junction unmatched. Germline V lookup: CDR1 ENHRY, CDR2 SYGVKD. The CDR3 contains 11 residues. The CDR3 protein is CATKREGEQFF. CDR3 DNA sequence: TGTGCCACTAAGCGGGAGGGTGAGCAGTTCTTC.

The CDR3 is CASSYAPGDTEAFF. CDR3 nucleotides: TGTGCCAGCAGTTACGCTCCAGGGGACACTGAAGCTTTCTTT. The chain recombines TRBV6-5 with TRBJ1-1; D perhaps matches TRBD1 (6 bases). The CDR3 loop spans 14 amino acids. The V end was cut by 2 bases, the J end by 3 bases, with 10 bases between. The germline V gene has CDR1 MNHEY and CDR2 SVGAGI.

The J gene is TRBJ2-5, the V gene TRBV2; no definite D call. V was clipped by 6 bases and J by 2 bases, with 4 bases between them. Germline V lookup: CDR1 SNHLY, CDR2 FYNNEI. The CDR3 consists of 11 residues. This CDR3 reads CASRLQETQYF. The DNA for the CDR3 is TGTGCCAGCAGACTACAAGAGACCCAGTACTTC.